This paragraph reports one TCR beta chain. It lacks a known antigen. The input lacks base qualities; no much larger clone sits a single base away. The immunoSEQ Assay, a bias-controlled multiplex PCR, was used to amplify TCRbeta CDR3 regions from genomic DNA. Processing in the source paper ran as follows. The number of nucleated cells in each sample was estimated by amplification of reference gene primers within the assay. To quantify the absolute abundance of each unique TCRbeta CDR3 rearrangement, sequence reads were collapsed and filtered. For each sample, productive Simpson clonality was calculated as the square root of Simpson's diversity index across productive rearrangements. Entries here come from immuneACCESS through TCRdb and include only in-frame sequences with V and J called. Some clones fail to appear in such tables; in the studies checked, an unresolved V gene covers under half of the shortfall, and the cause of the remainder is unknown. The DNA gave D and trimming, while V, J and clone size come from that table. Across this sample there are under 150,000 clones, with under 90% seen only once. The top ten clonotypes cover about 39% of the sample.

This record belongs to a study of blood T cell repertoires in COVID-19 (dated by TCRdb to the early 2020s). Background on the whole study: Samples from collaborators originated in the United States, Italy and Spain and spanned both the acute and convalescent phases of COVID-19. The prospective study material was composed of cDNA or gDNA derived from T cells, B-cell-depleted T cells, or PBMCs. The dataset comprised deeply sampled blood TCRbeta repertoires from subjects exposed to, actively infected with, or recovered from COVID-19. The repertoires were released in a freely available public database intended as a resource for research on the immune response to SARS-CoV-2. The samples were drawn from two sources: the first 160 participants of the ongoing ImmuneRACE study, and about 1,300 subjects contributed by 6 global collaborators. A de-identified subject ID, COVID-19 status, age in years and sex were almost always included in the sample metadata. Where HLA class I and class II types were available, the types were taken from metadata supplied by the sample provider, not from assay-based typing.

V ends up 7 bases short and J 6 bases short, with an unmatched junction base count of 18. The CDR3 covers 17 residues, taking in both the cysteine and the phenylalanine. Of the read, only the CDR3 DNA is kept; its 51 bases are in frame from base 1. Per the germline V gene (reference sequence), MNHEY is the CDR1 and SMNVEV is the CDR2. On the study overall, not on this receptor specifically: The quantity of clinical and demographic metadata differed by source and by participant and was supplied without curation.

Each collaborating institution followed its own protocols to collect whole blood in K2EDTA tubes. For TCRbeta analysis, collaborators shipped samples in one of three forms: frozen whole blood, isolated PBMCs, or DNA extracted from either of those sample types. Sequencing used peripheral blood. The chain is assembled from TRBV27 and TRBJ2-3, with 8 bases aligning to TRBD2. This TCR derives from a human donor in a cohort sampled during active COVID-19. The DNA reads TGTGCCAGCAATAACCTCTCTCCGGGGGGGCCATGGGATACGCAGTATTTT. Translated, it gives CASNNLSPGGPWDTQYF.